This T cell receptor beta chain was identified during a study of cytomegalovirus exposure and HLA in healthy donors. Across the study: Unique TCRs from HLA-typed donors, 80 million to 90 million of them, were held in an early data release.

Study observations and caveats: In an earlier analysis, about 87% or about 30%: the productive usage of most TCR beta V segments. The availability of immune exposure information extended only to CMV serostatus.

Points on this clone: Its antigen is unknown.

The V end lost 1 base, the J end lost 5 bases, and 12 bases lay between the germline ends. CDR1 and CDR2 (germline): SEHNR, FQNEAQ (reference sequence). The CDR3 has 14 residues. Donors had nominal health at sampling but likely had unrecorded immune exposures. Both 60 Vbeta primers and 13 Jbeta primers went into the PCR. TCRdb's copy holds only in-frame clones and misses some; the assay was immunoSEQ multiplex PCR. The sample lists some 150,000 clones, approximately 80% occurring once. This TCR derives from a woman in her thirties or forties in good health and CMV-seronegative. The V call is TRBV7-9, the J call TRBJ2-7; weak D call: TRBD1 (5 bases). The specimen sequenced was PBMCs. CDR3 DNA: TGTGCCAGCAGCTTAGAAAGGGGAAACCACGAGCAGTACTTC. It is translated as CASSLERGNHEQYF.